The clone carrying this T cell receptor beta chain was counted only a few times. This sample is drawn from a study of blood T cell repertoires in COVID-19. Study-wide background: The United States, Italy and Spain were the sources of the acute and convalescent COVID-19 samples. T cells, B-cell-depleted T cells, or PBMCs provided the cDNA or gDNA that served as material.

Enrolment of Seattle patients took place during active infection, and they were followed longitudinally. Germline CDR1 and CDR2: KGHDR and SFDVKD. Trimming removed 2 bases from V and 5 bases from J, with 21 bases in between. The CDR3 is 18 amino acids. Study processing details: Reference gene primer amplification yielded estimated nucleated cell counts. Profiling relied on immunoSEQ multiplex PCR, and the TCRdb table lists in-frame clones only, not all of them. That table supplies the V and J calls and clone size; D and trimming were determined from the DNA. This table has about 150,000 clones, roughly 84% appearing once.

This sequence was found in a man aged 55 to 69 with COVID-19, enrolled during active disease. Sequenced input: peripheral blood. This chain uses TRBV24-1 with TRBJ2-1, with D maybe TRBD2 (7 bases). The CDR3 DNA reads TGTGCCACCAGTGATTGGCCATGGGTGGGGGGGCAGGACAATGAGCAGTTCTTC. It translates to CATSDWPWVGGQDNEQFF.